Below, 22 T cell receptor beta chains from the same sample are listed, as sequenced in a study of Tregs in tolerant kidney transplant recipients. The antigens these receptors bind are not known. Assay: immunoSEQ multiplex PCR; the TCRdb copy retains only in-frame clones and omits some. The sample has under 14,000 clones, around 90% seen once; the top ten hold roughly 5.4%. The sequencing used Tregs from blood cultured with allogeneic cells, collected before the transplant. These TCRs come from a human patient who received a combined kidney and bone marrow transplant.

The CDR3 protein is CASSLMTRHGYTF. The DNA of the CDR3 is TGTGCCAGCAGCTTGATGACGAGGCATGGCTACACCTTC. This sequence joins TRBV5-6 and TRBJ1-2; D not resolved. The V end lost 1 base, the J end lost 6 bases, and 10 bases lay between the germline ends. Germline CDR1 is SGHDT and CDR2 is YYEEEE. This CDR3 region has 13 residues.

CDR3 loop: CASSFELAYEQYF. DNA of the CDR3: TGTGCCAGCAGCTTCGAACTAGCCTACGAGCAGTACTTC. The chain recombines TRBV5-4 with TRBJ2-7; D may be TRBD2 (5 bases). V was cut by 2 bases and J by 2 bases, with 8 bases left in between. Germline values: CDR1 SGHNT, CDR2 YYREEE (reference sequence). The CDR3 spans 13 residues. The full variable domain, its missing parts supplied by reference TRBV5-4 and TRBJ2-7, is ETGVTQSPTHLIKTRGQQVTLRCSSQSGHNTVSWYQQALGQGPQFIFQYYREEENGRGNFPPRFSGLQFPNYSSELNVNALELDDSALYLCASSFELAYEQYFGPGTRLTVT.

The chain uses TRBV29-1 and TRBJ1-1; TRBD1 matches at 7 bases. This CDR3 is 14 amino acids long. In germline, CDR1 is SQVTM, CDR2 ANQGSEA. Trimming cost V 6 bases and J 1 base; bases outside gene matches: 8. CDR3 coding DNA: TGCAGCGTGATGCCCCGACAGGGGAACACTGAAGCTTTCTTT. Translation gives CSVMPRQGNTEAFF.

The CDR3 region has the DNA TGTGCCAGCGCAATAGGGGCTGGATATGGCTACACCTTC. Its translation is CASAIGAGYGYTF. The gene calls are TRBV7-9 and TRBJ1-2; D perhaps matches TRBD1 (5 bases). The germline V gene has CDR1 SEHNR and CDR2 FQNEAQ (reference sequence). Trimming left V 8 bases short and J 5 bases short, with 15 bases between. The CDR3 spans 13 residues.

This clone was seen once. This sequence joins TRBV11-2 and TRBJ1-2; the match to TRBD1 covers 7 bases. The germline V gene has CDR1 SGHAT and CDR2 FQNNGV. The V and J ends lost 5 bases and 6 bases, in that order; junction bases with no gene match: 6. CDR3 length: 13 residues. The CDR3 sequence is CASSQNRGHGYTF. DNA of the CDR3: TGTGCCAGCAGCCAGAACAGGGGACATGGCTACACCTTC.

The chain has TRBV7-9 and TRBJ1-4, with D possibly TRBD1 on 5 matching bases. Trimming removed 5 bases at V and 5 bases at J, with 12 bases between. CDR1 is SEHNR, CDR2 FQNEAQ, per germline (reference sequence). The CDR3 is 14 amino acids. The CDR3, as DNA: TGTGCCAGCAGCCGGGGACTGGGAAATGAAAAACTGTTTTTT. It specifies CASSRGLGNEKLFF.

The V and J genes are TRBV21-1 and TRBJ2-1; the DNA was not used to check the table's D call, TRBD1. TRBV21-1 is flagged as a pseudogene. The CDR3 has 16 amino acids. This CDR3 is CASRPDRDGSYNEQFF. CDR3 in DNA: TGTGCCAGCAGGCCGGACAGGGACGGCTCCTACAATGAGCAGTTCTTC.

The V gene is TRBV4-3, the J gene TRBJ2-3; the D gene could be TRBD1 or TRBD2 (5 bases each). The CDR3 contains 18 residues. Trimming stripped 0 bases from V and 0 bases from J, with 16 bases between. The germline gives CDR1 LGHNA, CDR2 YSLEER. CDR3 bases: TGCGCCAGCAGCCAAGATTGGATCGGGGCCGTAAGCACAGATACGCAGTATTTT. It translates to CASSQDWIGAVSTDTQYF.

In this sample, this clone turned up a few times. At one end, the junction sequence differs from germline, possibly due to a read error. The J gene is TRBJ2-7, the V gene TRBV11-1; D may be TRBD2 (6 bases). Germline values: CDR1 SGHAT, CDR2 FQDESV (reference sequence). The CDR3 has 12 amino acids. CDR3 sequence: CASTRGTGLKDF. CDR3 sequence (DNA): TGTGCCAGCACCCGGGGGACGGGCCTTAAGGACTTC.

The CDR3 DNA sequence: TGTGCCAGCAGCTTTGGGGTGGACACTGAAGCTTTCTTT. It specifies CASSFGVDTEAFF. The V call is TRBV7-8, the J call TRBJ1-1; D call uncertain. Germline loops: CDR1 SGHVS, CDR2 FQNEAQ. The CDR3 consists of 13 residues. V lost 3 bases and J 3 bases, leaving 8 bases between the germline ends.

This sequence joins TRBV18 and TRBJ2-3, with unresolved D. With 5 bases removed from V and 6 bases from J, the gap between germline ends came to 9 bases. Germline CDR1 is KGHSH and CDR2 is LQKENI. The CDR3 is made up of 12 amino acids. DNA for the CDR3: TGTGCCAGCTCATCTGCTGCGGATACGCAGTATTTT. It specifies CASSSAADTQYF. The full variable domain, rest sourced from reference TRBV18 and TRBJ2-3, is NAGVMQNPRHLVRRRGQEARLRCSPMKGHSHVYWYRQLPEEGLKFMVYLQKENIIDESGMPKERFSAEFPKEGPSILRIQQVVRGDSAAYFCASSSAADTQYFGPGTRLTVL.

The V gene is TRBV5-4, the J gene TRBJ2-5; the match to TRBD2 covers 8 bases. V trimming: 0 bases; J trimming: 5 bases; junction bases outside the gene matches: 3. CDR3 length equals 14 residues. CDR1 and CDR2 (germline): SGHNT, YYREEE (reference sequence). CDR3 sequence reads: CASSLEAGVETQYF. The CDR3 DNA sequence: TGTGCCAGCAGCTTGGAAGCGGGAGTTGAGACCCAGTACTTC.

The genes are TRBV19 and TRBJ1-5, with D possibly being TRBD1 (5 bases). From germline, CDR1 is LNHDA and CDR2 SQIVND (reference sequence). The ends were cut back, 9 bases at V and 3 bases at J, with 18 bases in the middle. The CDR3 is made up of 15 amino acids. The chain's CDR3 is CASAVRDGFNQPQHF. The CDR3 region has the DNA TGTGCCAGCGCCGTTCGGGACGGCTTCAATCAGCCCCAGCATTTT.

The chain carries TRBV11-1 and TRBJ2-7; 8 bases agree with TRBD1. This CDR3 is 13 amino acids long. With 4 bases clipped from V and 6 bases from J, the junction kept 5 bases outside the gene matches. Germline CDR1 and CDR2: SGHAT and FQDESV (reference sequence). The CDR3: CASSYIQGVEQYF. CDR3 bases: TGTGCCAGCAGCTACATACAGGGGGTCGAGCAGTACTTC.

In DNA, the CDR3 is TGTGCCAGCAGCTTTCGGCGGGAGACTAAATACAATGAGCAGTTCTTC. Translated, it gives CASSFRRETKYNEQFF. The chain links TRBV11-2 to TRBJ2-1; TRBD2 agrees at 7 bases. J lost 4 bases, V lost 3 bases, and 9 bases had no gene match. The CDR3 sequence is 16 residues long. Per the germline V gene, CDR1 is SGHAT and CDR2 is FQNNGV.

A word on this clone: A read error may produce the germline difference seen at one junction end. Here the CDR3 reads CASKTDSLLHF. CDR3 nucleotides: TGTGCCAGCAAAACGGATTCACTCCTCCACTTT. The V and J genes are TRBV2 and TRBJ1-6; D not resolved. Germline assignment: CDR1 SNHLY and CDR2 FYNNEI. This CDR3 contains 11 residues.

The chain joins TRBV30 to TRBJ1-2; the match to TRBD1 covers 7 bases. Trimming took 4 bases from V and 2 from J; bases not matched to a gene: 4. The CDR3 sequence is 13 residues long. Germline lookup yields CDR1 GTSNPN and CDR2 SVGIG (reference sequence). The CDR3 coding sequence is TGTGCCTGGACGACAGGGTTAAACTATGGCTACACCTTC. Translated, it gives CAWTTGLNYGYTF.

A few counts support this clone. The rearrangement links TRBV7-2 to TRBJ2-1; a weak D match, TRBD2 (6 bases). V was trimmed by 1 base and J by 7 bases, leaving 20 bases between them. Looked up from germline, CDR1 is SGHTA and CDR2 is FQGNSA. CDR3 length equals 17 residues. This chain's CDR3 is CASSLVGNSGSYNEQFF. The CDR3 nucleotides are TGTGCCAGCAGCTTAGTGGGGAACAGCGGGTCATATAATGAGCAGTTCTTC.

This chain joins TRBV5-6 and TRBJ2-3, with D tentatively TRBD1 or TRBD2 (5 bases each). The CDR3 has 14 amino acids. Trimming stripped 3 bases from V and 2 bases from J, with 10 bases between. The germline V gene has CDR1 SGHDT and CDR2 YYEEEE. For the CDR3, the DNA is TGTGCCAGCAGCTCGGGACCGAACACAGATACGCAGTATTTT. This gives the protein CASSSGPNTDTQYF.

V usage is TRBV7-9 and J usage is TRBJ2-5, with TRBD2 identical over 15 bases. Germline trimming cut 5 bases from V and 1 base from J; bases unmatched to any gene: 2. CDR1 is SEHNR, CDR2 FQNEAQ, per germline (reference sequence). The CDR3 has 16 residues. The CDR3 region has the DNA TGTGCCAGCAGCATGGGACTAGCGGGGGGCCAAGAGACCCAGTACTTC. It translates to CASSMGLAGGQETQYF. The full variable domain, its missing parts supplied by reference TRBV7-9 and TRBJ2-5, is DTGVSQNPRHKITKRGQNVTFRCDPISEHNRLYWYRQTLGQGPEFLTYFQNEAQLEKSRLLSDRFSAERPKGSFSTLEIQRTEQGDSAMYLCASSMGLAGGQETQYFGPGTRLLVL.

This clone was seen a single time. This rearrangement joins TRBV27 to TRBJ2-1, with 9 bases identical to TRBD2. This CDR3 is built from 18 residues. V gave up 0 bases and J gave up 9 bases; unmatched junction bases: 15. Germline loops: CDR1 MNHEY, CDR2 SMNVEV (reference sequence). CDR3 nucleotides: TGTGCCAGCAGTTTATCGGTGATAGCGGGGGTCCCGGGACCTGAGCAGTTCTTC. Residues: CASSLSVIAGVPGPEQFF.

The chain couples TRBV7-9 to TRBJ2-2; D is possibly TRBD1 (6 bases). The ends were cut back, 4 bases at V and 5 bases at J, with 14 bases in the middle. There are 15 residues in the CDR3. The germline V gene encodes CDR1 SEHNR and CDR2 FQNEAQ (reference sequence). CDR3 coding DNA: TGTGCCAGCAGCTCGTGGGGGCCAGATACCGGGGAGCTGTTTTTT. Protein: CASSSWGPDTGELFF.